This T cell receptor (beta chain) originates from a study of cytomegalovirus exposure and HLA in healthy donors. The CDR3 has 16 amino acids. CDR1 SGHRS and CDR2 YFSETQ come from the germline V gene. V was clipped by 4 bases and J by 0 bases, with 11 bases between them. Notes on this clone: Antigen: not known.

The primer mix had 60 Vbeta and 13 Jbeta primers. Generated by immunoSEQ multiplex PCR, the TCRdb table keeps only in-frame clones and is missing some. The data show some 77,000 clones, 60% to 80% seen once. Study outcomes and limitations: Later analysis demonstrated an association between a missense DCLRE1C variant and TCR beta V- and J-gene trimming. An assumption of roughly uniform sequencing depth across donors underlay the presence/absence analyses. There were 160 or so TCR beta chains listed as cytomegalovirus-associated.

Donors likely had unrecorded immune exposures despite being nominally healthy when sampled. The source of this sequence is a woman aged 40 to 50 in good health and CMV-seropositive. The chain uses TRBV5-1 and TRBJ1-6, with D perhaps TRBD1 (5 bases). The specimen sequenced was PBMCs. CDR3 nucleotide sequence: TGCGCCAGCAGCGACAGTCTAAGCTCCTATAATTCACCCCTCCACTTT. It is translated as CASSDSLSSYNSPLHF. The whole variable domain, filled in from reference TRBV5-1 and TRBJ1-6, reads KAGVTQTPRYLIKTRGQQVTLSCSPISGHRSVSWYQQTPGQGLQFLFEYFSETQRNKGNFPGRFSGRQFSNSRSEMNVSTLELGDSALYLCASSDSLSSYNSPLHFGNGTRLTVT.